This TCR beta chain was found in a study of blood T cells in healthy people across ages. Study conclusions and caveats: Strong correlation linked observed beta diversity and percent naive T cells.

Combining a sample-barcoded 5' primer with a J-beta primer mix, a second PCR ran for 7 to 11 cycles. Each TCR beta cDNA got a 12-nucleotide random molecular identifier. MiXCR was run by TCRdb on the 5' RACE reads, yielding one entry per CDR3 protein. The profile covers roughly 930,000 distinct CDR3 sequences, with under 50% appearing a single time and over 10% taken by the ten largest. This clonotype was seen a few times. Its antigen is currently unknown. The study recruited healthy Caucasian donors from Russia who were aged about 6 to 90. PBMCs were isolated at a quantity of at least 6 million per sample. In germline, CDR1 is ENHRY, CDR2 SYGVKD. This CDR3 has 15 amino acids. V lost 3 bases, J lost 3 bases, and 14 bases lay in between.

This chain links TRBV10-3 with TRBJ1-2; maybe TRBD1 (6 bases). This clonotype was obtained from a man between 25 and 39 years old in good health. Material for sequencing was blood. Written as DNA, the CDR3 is TGTGCCATCAGTGATTACCAGGGGAGGGACTATGGCTACACCTTC. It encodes CAISDYQGRDYGYTF.